This is a list of T cell receptor beta chains from one sample in a study of cytomegalovirus exposure and HLA in healthy donors. Method: immunoSEQ multiplex PCR; TCRdb's copy keeps in-frame clones and lacks some. Here the sample spans 95,000 to 120,000 clones, around 77% being singletons. The source material was PBMCs. The receptors shown here come from a woman in her twenties or thirties in good health and CMV-seropositive. The CDR3 runs from the conserved cysteine through the conserved F or W. The D gene is left open where the match is weak. Part of the rows lack a size; the others show once, few, many or a class for expanded clones.

>-|TRBV10-3|TRBJ1-1|TRBD1
TGTGCCATCAGTGAATTAGGGGGGACAGGGTCCGCTGAAGCTTTCTTT
CAISELGGTGSAEAFF
>few|TRBV29-1|TRBJ1-1|-
TGCAGCGTGAAAGACAGTGGGGTATTTGAAGCTTTCTTT
CSVKDSGVFEAFF
>-|TRBV29-1|TRBJ2-3|-
TGCAGCGTTCCCTCCACTAGTCTCGCCACAGATACGCAGTATTTT
CSVPSTSLATDTQYF
>-|TRBV5-1|TRBJ1-1|-
TGCGCCACCAAACCCACAGTAGAGAACACTGAAGCTTTCTTT
CATKPTVENTEAFF
>-|TRBV5-1|TRBJ1-2|-
TGCGCCAGCAGCAAAAGACAGGAGCGAGGCTATGGCTACACCTTC
CASSKRQERGYGYTF
>once|TRBV5-5|TRBJ1-1|-
TGTGCCAGCAGCTTGGGGGTCGAGGTGTTAAACACTGAAGCTTTCTTT
CASSLGVEVLNTEAFF
>once|TRBV14|TRBJ2-7|-
TGTGCCAGCAGCCAAGTCGGGAGTTACGAGCAGTACTTC
CASSQVGSYEQYF
>-|TRBV2|TRBJ1-4|-
TGTGCCAGCAGTGTCCACAATATTAATGAAAAACTGTTTTTT
CASSVHNINEKLFF
>-|TRBV18|TRBJ1-1|-
TGTGCCAGCTCACCAGGGGCCGTCAACACTGAAGCTTTCTTT
CASSPGAVNTEAFF
>once|TRBV19|TRBJ2-3|-
TGTGCCAGTAGTAGCGGGGGCACAGATACGCAGTATTTT
CASSSGGTDTQYF
>-|TRBV25-1|TRBJ2-2|-
TGTGCCAGCAGTACCGGGACCGGGGGGCAGTTTTTT
CASSTGTGGQFF
>-|TRBV5-4|TRBJ1-4|TRBD1
TGTGCCAGCAGGGAATCACCGACAGGGGGCTCTAAAAAACTGTTTTTT
CASRESPTGGSKKLFF
>-|TRBV19|TRBJ2-1|-
TGTGCCAGTAGTACCCGTTCGTATGAGCAGTTCTTC
CASSTRSYEQFF
>-|TRBV7-9|TRBJ2-1|-
TGTTCCAGCAGCCCGGGACTCTCACGGATATACAATGAGCAGTTCTTC
CSSSPGLSRIYNEQFF
>-|TRBV19|TRBJ2-1|TRBD2
TGTGCCAGTACCCGACTAGCGGGAGGGCTGGATGAGCAGTTCTTC
CASTRLAGGLDEQFF
>-|TRBV7-8|TRBJ2-1|TRBD2
TGTGCCAGCAGCTTAGGACTAGCGACCTACAATGAGCAGTTCTTC
CASSLGLATYNEQFF
>-|TRBV9|TRBJ2-1|-
TGTGCCAGCAGCCCGGAGGGCAATGAGCAGTTCTTC
CASSPEGNEQFF
>few|TRBV7-9|TRBJ2-6|TRBD1
TGTGCCAGCAGCTTAGGCCAGGGGGCAAGTGGGGCCAACGTCCTGACTTTC
CASSLGQGASGANVLTF
>-|TRBV5-6|TRBJ1-2|-
TGTGCCAGCAGCTTCGGGCAGGGAAACTATGGCTACACCTTC
CASSFGQGNYGYTF
>-|TRBV5-1|TRBJ2-3|TRBD2
TGCGCCAGCAAGGCGGGAGGCCCTCGCACAGATACGCAGTATTTT
CASKAGGPRTDTQYF
>-|TRBV5-6|TRBJ1-6|-
TGTGCCAGCAGCTCAAAGAGCTCCTATAATTCACCCCTCCACTTT
CASSSKSSYNSPLHF
>once|TRBV7-8|TRBJ1-5|-
TGTGCCAGCAGCTTAGGCCCGGAGGGTCAGCCCCAGCATTTT
CASSLGPEGQPQHF
>few|TRBV27|TRBJ1-2|-
TGTGCCAGCAAAGACAGTTCCTATGGCTACACCTTC
CASKDSSYGYTF
>-|TRBV27|TRBJ2-2|-
TGTGCCAGCAGCTTACCGGGGGCCGGGGAGCTGTTTTTT
CASSLPGAGELFF
>-|TRBV10-3|TRBJ1-2|TRBD1
TGTGCCATCAGTGGAAAACAGGGGGACTATGGCTACACCTTC
CAISGKQGDYGYTF
>-|TRBV15|TRBJ2-7|TRBD2
TGTGCCACCAGCAGAGATCTCGGAGCGGGAGTTTCAGTCGAGCAGTACTTC
CATSRDLGAGVSVEQYF
>-|TRBV6-1|TRBJ2-7|TRBD2
TGTGCCAGCAGCGAACCCGTAGCGGGAGCCTACTACGAGCAGTACTTC
CASSEPVAGAYYEQYF
>-|TRBV25-1|TRBJ2-2|-
TGTGCCAGCAGTGAGACAGGGAACACCGGGGAGCTGTTTTTT
CASSETGNTGELFF
>medium-sized|TRBV10-3|TRBJ1-5|-
TGTGCCAGTCAGGGGAACAATCAGCCCCAGCATTTT
CASQGNNQPQHF
>-|TRBV5-4|TRBJ2-3|-
TGTGCCAGCAGCTCTGAGCGTTCTTTAGATACGCAGTATTTT
CASSSERSLDTQYF
>few|TRBV18|TRBJ1-5|TRBD1
TGTGCCAGCTCAGGAGGACAGGGCGGTGATCAGCCCCAGCATTTT
CASSGGQGGDQPQHF
>-|TRBV6-1|TRBJ1-3|-
TGTGCCAGCAGTAGACAGGATTCTGGAAACACCATATATTTT
CASSRQDSGNTIYF
>-|TRBV29-1|TRBJ2-6|TRBD1
TGCAGCGTTTATCAGGGGGCTGGGGCCAACGTCCTGACTTTC
CSVYQGAGANVLTF
>once|TRBV6-1|TRBJ2-7|TRBD2
TGTGCCAGCAGCATAACCGGGACTATCTACGAGCAGTACTTC
CASSITGTIYEQYF
>-|TRBV4-2|TRBJ2-3|TRBD2
TGTGCCAGCAGCCAAGATCAGCGGGGGGGCCTCGATACGCAGTATTTT
CASSQDQRGGLDTQYF
>few|TRBV7-9|TRBJ1-3|-
TGTGCCAGCAGCCACCCAGGGACAGGAAACACCATATATTTT
CASSHPGTGNTIYF
>-|TRBV7-9|TRBJ2-1|-
TGTGCCAGCAGCTTAATGGCTCCGGAGTCCAATGAGCAGTTCTTC
CASSLMAPESNEQFF
>few|TRBV9|TRBJ2-1|-
TGTGCCAGCAGCGTCGGGGAAAATGAGCAGTTCTTC
CASSVGENEQFF
>-|TRBV15|TRBJ1-5|TRBD1
TGTGCCACCGGGACAGGGTCGGGTCAGCCCCAGCATTTT
CATGTGSGQPQHF
>-|TRBV6-5|TRBJ2-3|-
TGTGCCAGCAGTCTTGGGACATTCACAGATACGCAGTATTTT
CASSLGTFTDTQYF
>-|TRBV6-4|TRBJ2-1|-
TGTGCCAGCAGTGACCGGGTTTCGGATGAGCAGTTCTTC
CASSDRVSDEQFF
>few|TRBV6-6|TRBJ1-1|TRBD1
TGTGCCAGCAGACTCGGACAGGGTATAGCTTTCTTT
CASRLGQGIAFF
>-|TRBV27|TRBJ1-2|-
TGTGCCAGCCGCCTTCAAGGGCAGGGACTGTATGGCTACACCTTC
CASRLQGQGLYGYTF
>-|TRBV13|TRBJ2-1|-
TGTGCCAGCAGCGACCGGACACGCCTGAATGAGCAGTTCTTC
CASSDRTRLNEQFF
>-|TRBV14|TRBJ2-7|TRBD1
TGTGCCAGCAGCCAACCCCCGGGACAGGGTTCAGGGGAGCAGTACTTC
CASSQPPGQGSGEQYF
>-|TRBV29-1|TRBJ1-2|-
TGCAGCGCGTTGGGTTCGTCGGGGTATGGCTACACCTTC
CSALGSSGYGYTF
>-|TRBV27|TRBJ2-1|TRBD2
TGTGCCAGCAGTTCGGGCGGGAGGGTTACGAATGAGCAGTTCTTC
CASSSGGRVTNEQFF
>-|TRBV2|TRBJ2-3|TRBD2
TGTGCCAGCAGTCAGCGGGAGGGCCAGACAGATACGCAGTATTTT
CASSQREGQTDTQYF
>-|TRBV4-1|TRBJ2-7|TRBD1
TGCGCCAGCAGCCACCCGGGACAGCCTTCCTACGAGCAGTACTTC
CASSHPGQPSYEQYF
>-|TRBV10-3|TRBJ1-1|-
TGTGCCATCTCAGGGGAGGGACGGAACACTGAAGCTTTCTTT
CAISGEGRNTEAFF
>-|TRBV2|TRBJ2-5|-
TGTGCCAGCAGACCGGGGGTTATGGAGACCCAGTACTTC
CASRPGVMETQYF
>-|TRBV27|TRBJ1-5|-
TGTGCCAGCAGTTTATCCCCCAGGGTCAATCAGCCCCAGCATTTT
CASSLSPRVNQPQHF
>-|TRBV7-3|TRBJ2-7|-
TGTGCCAGCAGCTTGGGGCCACCGGACGAGCAGTACTTC
CASSLGPPDEQYF
>-|TRBV5-6|TRBJ2-7|-
TGTGCCAGCAGCTTGGAGGGGGACAATTCCTACGAGCAGTACTTC
CASSLEGDNSYEQYF
>-|TRBV27|TRBJ2-1|TRBD2
TGTGCCAGCAGTTTTGTGGGGGGGAATGTCGAGCAGTTCTTC
CASSFVGGNVEQFF
>-|TRBV6-5|TRBJ1-1|-
TGTGCCAGTAGTAGCCGAATAGAGAACACTGAAGCTTTCTTT
CASSSRIENTEAFF